The TCR beta chain described here comes from a study of blood T cells in healthy people across ages. Findings and caveats of the study: As naive T cell percentage varied, TCR beta diversity correlated strongly with it. A conclusive naive versus antigen-experienced comparison was prevented by the unsorted PBMCs. Whereas aged donors had fewer naive CD4+ cells, long-lived donors had more of them and higher diversity.

The second PCR ran about 6 to 12 cycles with a sample-barcoded 5' primer and J-beta primers. TCRdb reanalysed the 5' RACE reads using MiXCR and keeps one entry per CDR3 protein. The sample shows about 1,800,000 distinct CDR3 sequences, approximately 28% of them seen only once. Concerning this clonotype: Antigen specificity is unknown.

Per germline, CDR1 LGHNA and CDR2 YSLEER. V was cut by 5 bases and J by 1 base, with 11 bases left in between. There are 15 residues in the CDR3. Each sample yielded at least 6 micrograms of PBMC total RNA. The sequencing input was blood. V gene TRBV4-3 combines with J gene TRBJ2-2; D is possibly TRBD1 (6 bases). The receptor was isolated from a woman aged 25 to 39 in good health. CDR3 sequence reads: CASSRVRGNTGELFF. The CDR3 DNA reads as TGCGCCAGCAGCAGAGTCAGGGGGAACACCGGGGAGCTGTTTTTT.